The entry below describes one T cell receptor beta chain. Its antigen is not known. This CDR3 is 16 amino acids long. Germline CDR1 and CDR2: SGHVS and FQNEAQ. The ends lost 2 bases at V and 5 bases at J; junction bases unmatched: 7. The source of the sample is a study of Ad26.COV2.S vaccination and SARS-CoV-2 variants. Looking at the study overall: Participants got Ad26.COV2.S intramuscularly, once or twice 56 days apart.

Treatment meaning: about 20 received Ad26.COV2.S at low or high dose, single or two shots; about 5 received placebo; per-sample allocation not given. Sampling was done on day 63 after the first vaccine or placebo injection. This Boston cohort included adults aged 18-55 years. Notes on the study in general: Spike-specific CD8+ and CD4+ T cell responses reportedly showed substantial breadth after vaccination. Spike-specific TCR breadth was greater after Ad26.COV2.S than placebo.

Sequencing was performed with immunoSEQ multiplex PCR; in TCRdb, only in-frame clones are kept and a portion is missing. The repertoire holds fewer than 800,000 clones, roughly 90% seen once, with over 1.3% in the top ten. The sample in question was peripheral blood, obtained in a trial of Ad26.COV2.S vaccine versus placebo. This sequence joins TRBV7-8 and TRBJ2-1; TRBD1 matches 9 bases. The TCR was taken from a person between 18 and 65 years old who received the Ad26.COV2.S COVID-19 vaccine or a placebo. CDR3 sequence: CASSLWDRAFDNEQFF. CDR3 bases: TGTGCCAGCAGCTTATGGGACAGGGCTTTTGACAATGAGCAGTTCTTC.